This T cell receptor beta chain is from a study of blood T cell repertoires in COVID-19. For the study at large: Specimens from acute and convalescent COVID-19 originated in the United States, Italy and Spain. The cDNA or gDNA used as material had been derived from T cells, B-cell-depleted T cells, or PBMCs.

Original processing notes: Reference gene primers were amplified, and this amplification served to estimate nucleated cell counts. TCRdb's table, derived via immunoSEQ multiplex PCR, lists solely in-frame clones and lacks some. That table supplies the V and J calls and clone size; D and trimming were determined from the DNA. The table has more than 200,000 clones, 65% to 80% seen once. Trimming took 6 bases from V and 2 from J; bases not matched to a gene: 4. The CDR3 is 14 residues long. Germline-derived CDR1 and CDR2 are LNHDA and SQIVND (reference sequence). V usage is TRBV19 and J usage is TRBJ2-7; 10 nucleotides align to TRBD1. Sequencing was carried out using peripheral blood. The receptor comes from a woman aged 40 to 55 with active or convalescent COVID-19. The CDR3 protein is CASSAGQGTYEQYF. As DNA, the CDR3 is TGTGCCAGTAGCGCGGGACAGGGGACCTACGAGCAGTACTTC.